The source of this T cell receptor beta chain is a study of T cell responses to AZD1222 COVID-19 vaccine listed by TCRdb under 2021. Regarding the complete study: AZD1222 recipients whose second dose came at about 4 weeks and those whose second dose came at about 12 weeks were combined into one group, since spike-specific TCR depth and breadth did not differ between the two schedules. A total of more than 230 trial participants underwent TCR sequencing, of whom about 200 had received two doses of AZD1222 and roughly 26 had received two doses of the MenACWY control vaccine. Enrollment into the trials was organized by age into subgroups of 18-55, 56-69 and 70-plus years, and those subgroups contained roughly 140, 27 and 60 TCR-sequenced participants, respectively.

The research as a whole found: Because no samples from the day 14 peak response were available, repertoires could be characterized only after the peak T cell response. Epitopes outside the regions mutated in the B.1.351 and B.1.1.7 variants were reportedly recognized by nearly half of the unique spike-specific TCRs. Conclusions about previously exposed vaccinees are limited, since just five to seven AZD1222 recipients were seropositive for SARS-CoV-2 at baseline. After two AZD1222 doses, both the breadth and the depth of spike-specific TCRs were significantly higher than at day 0 and than in MenACWY recipients. In the small 56-69-year group, the increase in depth fell short of significance, most likely because of low power. The whole spike protein was spanned by vaccine-associated CD4 TCRs, and dominant responses were seen in regions 160-218 and 743-854. Participants were mostly white British and included more females than males, and it was suggested by the authors that clonal diversity may have been underestimated.

The CDR3 regions of human TCRbeta chains were subjected to immunosequencing. The published analysis was carried out like this. Repertoire TCRs were matched against a reference library of SARS-CoV-2-specific TCRs generated with the MIRA antigen-specificity platform. Breadth was defined as the fraction of unique TCRs that were SARS-CoV-2-associated. Depth was defined as the fraction of total T cells that were SARS-CoV-2-associated. Each spike-specific TCR was assigned to its reactive spike region and to a CD4 or CD8 class using the MIRA data. Log10-transformed breadth and depth values were compared by one-way ANOVA with Sidak's multiple comparisons tests. TCRdb took this table from immuneACCESS and kept in-frame rearrangements with V and J called. Such tables lack part of the clones; where checked against another copy, unresolved V genes explain under half of the gap, and the rest is unexplained. V, J and clone size reflect that table, while D and trimming were determined from the DNA. Present in this sample are 100,000 to 150,000 clones, 80% to 90% of which were seen just once. 20% to 25% of the sample is taken by the ten largest.

Per the germline V gene, LGHNA is the CDR1 and YSLEER is the CDR2. V is clipped by 1 base and J by 6 bases, and the sequence between their germline boundaries is 16 bases long. The CDR3 holds 15 amino acids from the cysteine to the phenylalanine. Only CDR3 DNA is held: 45 bases, read in frame from base 1. In the case of this clone: Its cognate antigen has yet to be identified. Per-base quality was not reported, and no clone a single base away is much larger than it.

The time point label here, explained by the study, means: baseline before first vaccination. The vaccinee samples were drawn from two UK trials, COV001 and COV002, one of which was a single-blind randomized controlled phase 2/3 trial testing AZD1222 (ChAdOx1 nCoV-19) in healthy adults. Trial participant PBMC samples were collected at day 0 and day 28 after the second dose for TCRbeta chain sequencing. The sequences come from peripheral blood, collected on day 0 of AZD1222 vaccination. The origin of this receptor is an adult in good health. The V and J segments used are TRBV4-3 and TRBJ2-7; the D region possibly corresponds to TRBD2 (6 bases align). The nucleotide sequence reads TGCGCCAGCAGCCAAGGCAGGGAGGTGTTTTTCGAGCAGTACTTC. Its translation is CASSQGREVFFEQYF.